The entry below gives a single TCR beta chain sequence along with its context. Antigen specificity is unknown. The V gene end was trimmed by 4 bases and the J gene end by 10 bases; junction bases not matched to a gene: 5. Looked up from germline, CDR1 is SGHTS and CDR2 is YDEGEE. CDR3 length: 12 amino acids. TCRdb keeps only in-frame clones here, not all; method: immunoSEQ multiplex PCR. The sample carries about 2.3 million clones, 85% to 95% recorded once. This entry comes from a study of shared clonotypes between healthy human individuals. Study overall: In total, the donors were two women and a few men aged 18 to 49. Overall study results and limits: Since donors were few, the genetic and exposure-history diversity represented was limited. Tissue TCR repertoires likely differ from these blood-only repertoires.

The sequenced sample was naive CD4+ T cells from PBMCs. Subset of the sample: CD45RA+ positively selected. The genes are TRBV5-8 and TRBJ2-1, with 7 bases identical to TRBD2. The sequence was collected from a man younger than 30 in good health. Some clones in this sample may be carry-over from other donors' samples. The chain's CDR3 is CASSRTSWEQFF. The DNA of the CDR3 is TGTGCCAGCAGCCGGACTAGTTGGGAGCAGTTCTTC.